These T cell receptor beta chains were read from a single sample in a study of T cells in Graves' hyperthyroidism and ophthalmopathy. TCRdb itself ran the multiplex PCR reads through MiXCR, one entry per CDR3 protein. The table lists 600,000 to 900,000 distinct CDR3 sequences, roughly 15% of them singletons. The sample comprised blood. The source is a man aged 18 to 30 with Graves' hyperthyroidism. Each CDR3 is given with its conserved first and last residue. A D gene is named only where the DNA matches it firmly. Size is omitted from some rows. Given values are once, few, many or a class for expanded clones.

few	TRBV24-1	TRBD1	TRBJ2-1	TGTGCCACCAGTGTGACAGGGACCAACAATGAGCAGTTCTTC	CATSVTGTNNEQFF
many	TRBV20-1	TRBD1	TRBJ1-1	TGCAGTGCTAGAGTTATGGGACAGGGGACTCTGGGCGAAGCTTTCTTT	CSARVMGQGTLGEAFF
many	TRBV12-3/TRBV12-4	TRBD2	TRBJ2-7	TGTGCCAGCAGTCCCCCCGGGAGGTTATACGAGCAGTACTTC	CASSPPGRLYEQYF
.	TRBV27	.	TRBJ1-5	TGTGCCAGCAGTTCCCTTGGGACTCAGCCCCAGCATTTT	CASSSLGTQPQHF
few	TRBV18	.	TRBJ1-2	TGTGCCAGCTCACCACCGATCAACAGGGTCCGCGGCTACACCTTC	CASSPPINRVRGYTF
.	TRBV12-3/TRBV12-4	TRBD2	TRBJ2-4	TGTGCCAGCAGGGATACTACGGCGGGGGGGGACATTCAGTACTTC	CASRDTTAGGDIQYF
few	TRBV7-9	.	TRBJ1-1	TGTGCCAGTCAGGTGGAGAACACTGAAGCTTTCTTT	CASQVENTEAFF
few	TRBV19	TRBD2	TRBJ2-7	TGTGCCAGTCGGGGAGGGGTTGAGCAGTACTTC	CASRGGVEQYF
.	TRBV12-3/TRBV12-4	.	TRBJ1-5	TGTGCCAGCAGTTTCTTCAGGCTTAATCAGCCCCAGCATTTT	CASSFFRLNQPQHF
many	TRBV28	TRBD1	TRBJ2-5	TGTGCCAGCAGTTCCCCCGGGACAGGGGTAAAGACCCAGTACTTC	CASSSPGTGVKTQYF
many	TRBV28	.	TRBJ1-1	TGTGCCAGCAGTTACGACAGCAACACTGAAGCTTTCTTT	CASSYDSNTEAFF
many	TRBV2	.	TRBJ1-4	TGTGCCAGCAGTGAATGGGACGAAAAACTGTTTTTT	CASSEWDEKLFF
few	TRBV6-1	.	TRBJ1-1	TGTGCCAGCAGTGACCCCAGGTCTTTCATGAACACTGAAGCTTTCTTT	CASSDPRSFMNTEAFF
few	TRBV30	.	TRBJ2-2	TGTGCCTGGGCTCGGGCAGGGGGGTACACCGGGGAGCTGTTTTTT	CAWARAGGYTGELFF